This T cell receptor (beta chain) is drawn from a study of blood T cell repertoires in COVID-19. This table comes from immunoSEQ multiplex PCR, and its TCRdb copy is limited to in-frame clones, with some not included. Altogether 200,000 to 250,000 clones are present, roughly nine tenths being singletons, with the ten largest covering over 3%. Participants had their cohort set by participant-reported clinical history. Germline V gives CDR1 SNHLY, CDR2 FYNNEI. This CDR3 contains 15 residues. After removal of 6 bases from V and 6 bases from J, the junction contained 7 bases not matched to a gene. This rearrangement joins TRBV2 to TRBJ1-6, with 8 bases that match TRBD1. Sequences were obtained from PBMCs or T cells enriched from blood (not recorded which). This TCR was recovered from a woman younger than 30 in a cohort exposed to, infected with or recovered from COVID-19 (not recorded which). CDR3 in DNA: TGTGCCAGCAGAGCTAAAGGACAGGGTAATTCACCCCTCCACTTT. It specifies CASRAKGQGNSPLHF.